This record covers a single TCR beta chain. This receptor's antigen is unknown. No base-level quality is on record; no much larger clone is a single base apart. As encoded in the germline V gene, CDR1 is SGHVS while CDR2 is FQNEAQ. Its CDR3 holds 15 amino acids, cysteine through phenylalanine. The DNA shown is the 45-base CDR3, in frame from base 1. V is cut by 6 bases and J by 3 bases, and the space between the germline ends is 15 bases. Library method: the immunoSEQ multiplex PCR assay. A mixture of 60 forward primers for TCR Vbeta segments and 13 reverse primers for TCR Jbeta segments was used in the multiplex PCR. Amplification of the CDR3 region of rearranged TCR beta genes was performed with a multiplex PCR assay on genomic DNA. Amplified TCR beta libraries were sequenced as 87-base-pair reads on the Illumina HiSeq System. Turning to the authors' computational methods: A later analysis tallied 75 million to 85 million unique TCR beta chains across the 666 repertoires, and about 12 million of those chains were shared by two or more donors. Raw reads were error-corrected and collapsed into unique sequences with a nearest-neighbor algorithm that merged closely related sequences to remove PCR and sequencing errors. V, D and J gene segments were assigned by aligning CDR3 sequences to IMGT reference sequences. For a sequence to be retained, a match of at least six nucleotides was required to both a V gene segment and a J gene segment. A rearrangement counted as productive if the CDR3 had no stop codons and remained in frame with V and J, and every other rearrangement counted as non-productive. CDR3 was defined according to IMGT convention as the region running from the second conserved V-encoded cysteine to the conserved J-encoded phenylalanine. In an earlier analysis of around 540 of the donors, sequences lacking an unambiguous match to a single V gene segment were excluded. An earlier analysis of several hundred of the donors called V segments functional above 56.7% productive rearrangements and segregating when the between-donor standard deviation exceeded 5%. To diagnose cytomegalovirus status from the catalog of TCR beta chain sequences, a statistical classification framework was built. In a later analysis, V and J genes were assigned by comparing TCR nucleotide sequences against IMGT/GENE-DB human TR gene sequences. The TCRdist pipeline was used in a later analysis to assign CDR3 sequences and most-parsimonious VDJ recombination scenarios. In a later analysis, every TCR beta chain was defined by the combination of its CDR3 amino acid sequence and its V-gene family, and reads without a unique V-gene family were dropped. A later analysis removed 600 or so highly shared, low-generation-probability nucleotide sequences to deal with suspected cross-contamination and a sequencing artifact. In a later analysis, a clonal expansion index was calculated for each public chain from normalized within-repertoire ranks of inferred template counts. In a later analysis, generation probabilities were computed using a VDJ recombination model fitted to out-of-frame rearrangements, and the results were checked against IGoR. A later analysis scored TCR-TCR, TCR-HLA and TCR-CMV co-occurrence with hypergeometric tests, applying a repertoire-size bias correction to TCR pairs. To estimate false discovery rates, a later analysis permuted the HLA or CMV assignments 20 times. In a later analysis, co-occurring TCRs were grouped using DBSCAN, and TCRdist sequence similarity was added for clustering within HLA-allele-positive subsets. Co-occurrence clustering excluded repertoires with fewer than 30,000 or more than 120,000 public chains, plus five with anomalous nucleotide sharing. The immuneACCESS repertoire file appears here via TCRdb, limited to in-frame rearrangements. These files lack a portion of the clones; in checked studies, under half of the deficit traces to unresolved V genes, and the cause of the others is not known. V and J calls and clone size are those listed in that table; D and trimming were worked out from the DNA. The table for this sample lists 160,000 or so clones; around 80% of them were counted only once. Of the sample, around 1.9% is held by the ten largest clones.

The sample originates from a study of cytomegalovirus exposure and HLA in healthy donors (dated by TCRdb to about 2017). Study-wide context: An earlier analysis of some 500 of the donors reported 250 to 300 Gb of sequence data and some 120 million unique TCR beta sequences from around 200 million T cells. A later analysis re-examined previously published TCR beta repertoires from about 670 donors and added high-resolution HLA genotyping to investigate patterns of TCR occurrence. All discovery cohort repertoires had been generated using a single sequencing platform. Of the 300 to 450 genotyped donors, over 65% fell in the genetic ancestry cluster associated with self-reported Caucasian donors. In addition to the first cohort of around 670 subjects, a separate validation cohort of 130 or so different subjects was used. HLA typing covered class I and class II loci at four-digit resolution. An earlier analysis of about 620 of the donors applied high-throughput TCR beta sequencing to assess whether each TCR beta V gene segment acted as functional or pseudogenic. A later genetic analysis took genome-wide SNP genotypes for about 55% of the roughly 670 donors and used that subset as a discovery cohort. The study aimed to test whether cataloging public T cell receptors could reveal signatures of past pathogen exposure. Among roughly 400 genotyped donors of the cohort, an average of about 220,000 unique TCR beta nucleotide sequences was sequenced per donor, of which about 19% were non-productive. Because of strong linkage in the cohort, roughly five DR-DQ haplotypes were treated as single units for association and clustering. The number of donors typed differed by locus, with about 629-640 for A, B, C, DRB1 and DQB1, 522 for DQA1, approximately 580 for DPA1, and roughly 450 for DPB1. Donor age, sex, ethnicity and CMV serostatus were compiled alongside the repertoire data. The study combined high-throughput TCR immunosequencing, statistical association of individual TCRs with disease status, and machine learning to predict cytomegalovirus infection status. The later analysis used no new phenotypic data to find candidate immune exposures, relying instead on TCR beta sequences and their occurrence across donors. The study used immunosequencing to profile the T cell repertoires of several hundred subjects and linked those repertoires to cytomegalovirus serostatus. About 310 gigabases of sequencing data and some 85 million unique TCR sequences were included in an early release covering over 600 HLA-typed donors.

The cohort consisted of 650 to 850 healthy bone marrow donors. At the time of sampling, every cohort member was nominally healthy, though immune exposures that went unrecorded were likely present. The donor tested CMV seronegative and was one of the 352 seronegative cohort members. A peripheral blood sample was provided by each donor, and peripheral blood mononuclear cells were used for TCR beta sequencing. Genomic DNA was extracted from the blood cell samples with the Qiagen DNeasy Blood Extraction Kit. What the authors observed across the whole study: In a later genetic analysis, fewer N-insertions in productive TCRs were reported among donors in an Asian-associated ancestry cluster than the approximately 670-donor mean. In both the original and validation cohorts, the classifier was reported to diagnose cytomegalovirus status with high specificity and sensitivity. In a later analysis, TCR association rates were found to vary across HLA loci, with the most associated TCRs seen for DRB1 alleles and the fewest for HLA-C alleles. In an earlier analysis of around 500 of the donors, most TCR beta V segments appeared in productive rearrangements about 87% or about 30% of the time, broadly matching IMGT annotations. Across donors, most TCR sequences were observed very rarely, whereas some public TCRs were present in many individuals. Strong co-occurrence of HLA alleles, especially DR and DQ, made assigning TCR associations to individual alleles difficult. A later genetic analysis associated a missense DCLRE1C variant with V-gene and J-gene trimming of TCR beta chains, and an independent cohort replicated the association. It was suggested by the authors that the approach could potentially be generalized to other disease states and immunological phenotypes. Fewer than 20 rarely observed V segments, including chromosome 9 orphons, were excluded from the earlier analysis of several hundred of the donors because counts were too low. In a later analysis, 16,951 TCR beta sequences were associated with specific HLA alleles at a false discovery rate of 0.05. Linkage disequilibrium might explain the correlated functional status among segregating V segments, but an unknown experimental factor could not be excluded. In the study, approximately 150 TCR beta chains were listed as associated with cytomegalovirus. In vitro tests confirmed that a few of the cytomegalovirus-associated TCR beta chains recognize cytomegalovirus antigens. Compared with equally common non-associated chains, HLA-associated TCR beta chains in a later analysis were more clonally expanded and had lower generation probabilities. HLA typing was unavailable for some donors at each locus, so association tests used only the typed subset. A further reported finding was that TCR beta sequences accurately predicted the HLA-A and HLA-B alleles for most subjects in the first cohort. Because the 87-base-pair reads could not distinguish some IMGT-functional V segments, including TRBV6-2 and TRBV6-3, those segments were excluded. CMV serostatus was the only immune exposure information available for the cohort. A cluster of highly shared sequence variants was judged likely to represent a technical artifact of the sequencing pipeline. In a later analysis, several top co-occurrence clusters were reported to appear linked to parvovirus B19, influenza, CMV and Epstein-Barr virus. According to a later analysis, most CMV-associated TCR beta chains appeared to be HLA-restricted, and the HLA associations seemed to be driven largely by CMV exposure. The presence/absence analyses assumed that sequencing depth was roughly uniform across donors, and that assumption may not be true. The cohort was sequenced for TCR beta chains only, and without alpha or paired-chain data the features that could be detected were limited.

Recombination linked TRBV7-8 to TRBJ1-5, and possibly TRBD1, on 6 matching bases. The receptor's source is a man aged 18 to 29 in good health and CMV-seronegative. Material for sequencing was PBMCs. At the DNA level, the sequence is TGTGCCAGCAGTCCCAACAGGGATTACAATCAGCCCCAGCATTTT. Protein translation: CASSPNRDYNQPQHF. With the portions outside the CDR3 filled from the reference TRBV7-8 and TRBJ1-5 genes, the complete variable region becomes GAGVSQSPRYKVAKRGQDVALRCDPISGHVSLFWYQQALGQGPEFLTYFQNEAQLDKSGLPSDRFFAERPEGSVSTLKIQRTQQEDSAVYLCASSPNRDYNQPQHFGDGTRLSIL.